This T cell receptor (beta chain) was obtained from a study of T cell clonotyping in hematopoietic cell transplantation. In the study overall: Cytoreduction preceded collection of pretransplant recipient samples. Findings and caveats of the study: Pathologically expanded recipient clonotypes increased progressively from day 30 to day 180 as diversity fell.

Clones were read by immunoSEQ multiplex PCR, and TCRdb kept only the in-frame ones, dropping some. The repertoire consists of about 10,000 clones, with about 92% occurring once and the leading ten covering about 13%. Time point indicated: recipient sample about 28 days before transplant, after cytoreduction. Blood collection times were about day -28 and days 30, 100, 180 posttransplant. With regard to this clone: The antigen remains unidentified.

Per germline, CDR1 PRHDT and CDR2 FYEKMQ (reference sequence). The CDR3 totals 13 residues. Between the trimmed V and J ends, which lost 4 bases and 5 bases, there was a span of 11 bases. The TCR sequence derives from a woman aged 40 to 50 with acute myeloid leukemia. Some clones in this sample may be carry-over from other donors' samples. Material: peripheral blood mononuclear cells, obtained before stem cell transplant. The rearrangement uses TRBV13 and TRBJ2-5; TRBD2 might be the D (6 bases). For the CDR3, the DNA is TGTGCCAGCAGCTACACTAGCATGGAGACCCAGTACTTC. The encoded protein is CASSYTSMETQYF.